Given below is one T cell receptor (beta chain) in context. Its antigen is undetermined. The repertoire was sequenced with immunoSEQ multiplex PCR; TCRdb's copy has only in-frame clones and lacks some. The sample has 2 million to 2.5 million clones, 93% seen once. This entry belongs to a study of shared clonotypes between healthy human individuals. Germline lookup yields CDR1 LNHDA and CDR2 SQIVND (reference sequence). V dropped 6 bases and J dropped 7; count of bases not matched to a gene: 6. This CDR3 is built from 14 residues. Study-level points and caveats: Generally, naive subsets came out with larger estimated richness than memory subsets.

The V and J genes are TRBV19 and TRBJ2-3, with 11 bases matching TRBD1. Specimen: naive CD4+ T cells from PBMCs. Indicated subset: CD45RA+ positively selected. The receptor comes from a man between 18 and 29 years old in good health. Some clones in this sample may be carry-over from other donors' samples. This chain's CDR3 is CASRGTGGWNTQYF. In DNA, the CDR3 is TGTGCCAGTAGAGGGACAGGGGGATGGAATACGCAGTATTTT.